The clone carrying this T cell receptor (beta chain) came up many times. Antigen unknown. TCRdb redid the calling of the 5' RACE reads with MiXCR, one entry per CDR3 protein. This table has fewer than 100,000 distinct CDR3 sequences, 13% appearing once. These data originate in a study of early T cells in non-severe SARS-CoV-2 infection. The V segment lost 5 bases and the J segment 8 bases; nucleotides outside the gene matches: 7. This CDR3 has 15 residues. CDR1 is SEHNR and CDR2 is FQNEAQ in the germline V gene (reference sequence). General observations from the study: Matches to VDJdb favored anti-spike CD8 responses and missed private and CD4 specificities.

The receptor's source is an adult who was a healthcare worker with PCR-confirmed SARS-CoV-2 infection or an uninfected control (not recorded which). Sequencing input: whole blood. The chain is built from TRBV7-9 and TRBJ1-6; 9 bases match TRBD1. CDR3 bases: TGTGCCAGCAGCCCATGGGACAGGGACGATTCACCCCTCCACTTT. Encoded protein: CASSPWDRDDSPLHF. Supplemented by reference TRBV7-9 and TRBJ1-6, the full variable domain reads DTGVSQNPRHKITKRGQNVTFRCDPISEHNRLYWYRQTLGQGPEFLTYFQNEAQLEKSRLLSDRFSAERPKGSFSTLEIQRTEQGDSAMYLCASSPWDRDDSPLHFGNGTRLTVT.